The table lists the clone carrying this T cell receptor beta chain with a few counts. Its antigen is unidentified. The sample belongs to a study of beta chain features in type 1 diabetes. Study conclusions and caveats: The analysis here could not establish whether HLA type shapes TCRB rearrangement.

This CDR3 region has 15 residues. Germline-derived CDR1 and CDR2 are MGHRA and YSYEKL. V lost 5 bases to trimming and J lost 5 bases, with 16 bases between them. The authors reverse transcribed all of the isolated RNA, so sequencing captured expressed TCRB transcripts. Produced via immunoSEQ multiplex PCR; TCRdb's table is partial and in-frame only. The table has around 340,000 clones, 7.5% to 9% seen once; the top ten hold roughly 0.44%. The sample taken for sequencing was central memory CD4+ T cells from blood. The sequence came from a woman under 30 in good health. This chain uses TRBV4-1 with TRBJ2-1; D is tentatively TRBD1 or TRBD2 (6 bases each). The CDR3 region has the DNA TGCGCCAGCAGCAAAGGGGGTAGCGGTCACAATGAGCAGTTCTTC. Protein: CASSKGGSGHNEQFF.